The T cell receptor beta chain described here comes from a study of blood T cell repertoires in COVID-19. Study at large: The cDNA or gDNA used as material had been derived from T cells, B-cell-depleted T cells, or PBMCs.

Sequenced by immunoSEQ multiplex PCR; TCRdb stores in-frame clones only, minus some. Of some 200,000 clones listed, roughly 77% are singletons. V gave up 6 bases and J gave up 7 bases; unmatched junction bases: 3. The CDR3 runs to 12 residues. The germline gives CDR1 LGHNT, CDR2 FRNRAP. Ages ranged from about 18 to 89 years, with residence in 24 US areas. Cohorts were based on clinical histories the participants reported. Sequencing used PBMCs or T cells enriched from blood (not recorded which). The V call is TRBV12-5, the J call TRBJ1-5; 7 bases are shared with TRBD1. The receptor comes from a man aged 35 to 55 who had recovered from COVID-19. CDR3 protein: CASGRDRQPQHF. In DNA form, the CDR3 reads TGTGCTAGTGGAAGGGACAGACAGCCCCAGCATTTT. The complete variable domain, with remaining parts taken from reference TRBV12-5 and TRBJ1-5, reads DARVTQTPRHKVTEMGQEVTMRCQPILGHNTVFWYRQTMMQGLELLAYFRNRAPLDDSGMPKDRFSAEMPDATLATLKIQPSEPRDSAVYFCASGRDRQPQHFGDGTRLSIL.